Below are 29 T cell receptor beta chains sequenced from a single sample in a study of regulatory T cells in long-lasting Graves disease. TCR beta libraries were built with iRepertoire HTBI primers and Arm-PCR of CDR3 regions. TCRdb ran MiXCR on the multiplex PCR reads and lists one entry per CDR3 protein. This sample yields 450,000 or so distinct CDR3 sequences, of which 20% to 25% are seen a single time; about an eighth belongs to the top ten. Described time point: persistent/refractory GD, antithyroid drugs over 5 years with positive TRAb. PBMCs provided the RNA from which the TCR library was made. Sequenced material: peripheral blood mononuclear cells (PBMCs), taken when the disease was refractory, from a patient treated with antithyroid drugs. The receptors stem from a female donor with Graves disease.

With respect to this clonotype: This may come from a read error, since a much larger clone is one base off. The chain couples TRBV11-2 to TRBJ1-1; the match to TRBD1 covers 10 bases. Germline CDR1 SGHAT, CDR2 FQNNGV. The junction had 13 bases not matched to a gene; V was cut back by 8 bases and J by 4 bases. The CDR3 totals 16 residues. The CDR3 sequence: CASQVETGGRRTEAFF. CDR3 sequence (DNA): TGTGCCAGCCAAGTAGAGACAGGGGGCCGGCGCACTGAAGCTTTCTTT.

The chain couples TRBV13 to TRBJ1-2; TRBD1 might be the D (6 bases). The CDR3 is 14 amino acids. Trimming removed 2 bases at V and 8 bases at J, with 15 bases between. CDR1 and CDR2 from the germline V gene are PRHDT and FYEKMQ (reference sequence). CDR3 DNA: TGTGCCAGCAGCTTAATAGGGGGGGCGCTGGGCTACACCTTC. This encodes CASSLIGGALGYTF.

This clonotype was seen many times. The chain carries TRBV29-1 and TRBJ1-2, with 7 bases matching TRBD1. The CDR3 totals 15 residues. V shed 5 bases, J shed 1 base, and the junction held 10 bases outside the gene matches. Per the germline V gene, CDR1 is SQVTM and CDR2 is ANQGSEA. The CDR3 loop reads CSVWGGTVGNYGYTF. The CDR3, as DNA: TGCAGCGTTTGGGGGGGGACAGTCGGTAACTATGGCTACACCTTC.

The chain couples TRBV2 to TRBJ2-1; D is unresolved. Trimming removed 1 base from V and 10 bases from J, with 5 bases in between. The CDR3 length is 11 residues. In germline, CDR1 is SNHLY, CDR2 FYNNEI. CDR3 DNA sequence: TGTGCCAGCAGTGAAGGTGGAGAGCAGTTCTTC. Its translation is CASSEGGEQFF.

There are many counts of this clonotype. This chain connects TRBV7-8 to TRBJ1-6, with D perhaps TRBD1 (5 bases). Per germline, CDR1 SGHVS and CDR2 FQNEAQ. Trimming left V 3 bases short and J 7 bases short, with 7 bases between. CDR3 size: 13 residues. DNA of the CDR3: TGTGCCAGCAGCTTTACAGGAAATTCACCCCTCCACTTT. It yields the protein CASSFTGNSPLHF.

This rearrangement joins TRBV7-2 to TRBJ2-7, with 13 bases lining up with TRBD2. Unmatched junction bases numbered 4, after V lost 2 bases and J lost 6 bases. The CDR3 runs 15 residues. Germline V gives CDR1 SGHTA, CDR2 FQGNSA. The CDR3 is CASSLRTSGSSEQYF. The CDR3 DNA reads TGTGCCAGCAGCTTAAGGACTAGCGGGAGCTCCGAGCAGTACTTC.

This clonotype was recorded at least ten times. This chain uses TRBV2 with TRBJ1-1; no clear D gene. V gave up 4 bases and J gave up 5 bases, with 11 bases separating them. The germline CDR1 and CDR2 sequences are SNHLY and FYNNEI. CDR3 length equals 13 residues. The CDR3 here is CASSGYGVTEAFF. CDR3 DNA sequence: TGTGCCAGCAGTGGTTACGGGGTGACTGAAGCTTTCTTT.

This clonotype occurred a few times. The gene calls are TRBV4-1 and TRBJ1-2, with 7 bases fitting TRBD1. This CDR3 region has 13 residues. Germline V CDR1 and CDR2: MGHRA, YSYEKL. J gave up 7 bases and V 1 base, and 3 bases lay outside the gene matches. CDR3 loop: CASSQGTGFGYTF. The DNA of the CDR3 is TGCGCCAGCAGCCAAGGGACAGGATTTGGCTACACCTTC.

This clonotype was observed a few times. The CDR3 DNA reads TGTGCCAGCAGCCAATACGGAATTAACACCGGGGAGCTGTTTTTT. Protein product: CASSQYGINTGELFF. V and J are TRBV14 and TRBJ2-2; D is uncertain. V was shortened by 2 bases and J by 2 bases, with 9 bases between the two germline ends. Germline V CDR1 and CDR2: SGHDN, FVKESK. The CDR3 runs 15 residues.

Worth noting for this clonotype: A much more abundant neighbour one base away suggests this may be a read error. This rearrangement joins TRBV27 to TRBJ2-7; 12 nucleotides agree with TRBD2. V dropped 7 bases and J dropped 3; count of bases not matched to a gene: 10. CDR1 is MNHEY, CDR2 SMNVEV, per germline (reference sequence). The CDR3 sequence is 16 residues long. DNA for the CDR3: TGTGCCAGCAATTCAAAGACTAGCGGGGGTCTCTACGAGCAGTACTTC. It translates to CASNSKTSGGLYEQYF.

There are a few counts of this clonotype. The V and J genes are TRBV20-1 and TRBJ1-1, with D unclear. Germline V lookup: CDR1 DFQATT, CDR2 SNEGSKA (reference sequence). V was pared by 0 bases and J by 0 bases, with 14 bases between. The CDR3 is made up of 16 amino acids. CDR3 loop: CSARDPPGRMNTEAFF. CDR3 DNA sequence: TGCAGTGCTAGAGATCCCCCCGGACGGATGAACACTGAAGCTTTCTTT.

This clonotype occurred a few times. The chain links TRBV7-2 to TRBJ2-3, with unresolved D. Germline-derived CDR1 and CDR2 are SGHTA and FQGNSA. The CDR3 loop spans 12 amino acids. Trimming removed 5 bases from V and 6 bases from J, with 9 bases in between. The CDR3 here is CASSLSSDTQYF. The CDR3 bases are TGTGCCAGCAGCCTCAGTAGTGATACGCAGTATTTT.

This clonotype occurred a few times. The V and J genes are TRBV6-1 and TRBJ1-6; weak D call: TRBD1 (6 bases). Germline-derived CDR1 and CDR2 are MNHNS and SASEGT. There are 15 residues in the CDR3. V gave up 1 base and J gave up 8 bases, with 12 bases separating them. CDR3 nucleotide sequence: TGTGCCAGCAGTGAAGGGGGGCCTGGGGATTCACCCCTCCACTTT. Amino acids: CASSEGGPGDSPLHF.

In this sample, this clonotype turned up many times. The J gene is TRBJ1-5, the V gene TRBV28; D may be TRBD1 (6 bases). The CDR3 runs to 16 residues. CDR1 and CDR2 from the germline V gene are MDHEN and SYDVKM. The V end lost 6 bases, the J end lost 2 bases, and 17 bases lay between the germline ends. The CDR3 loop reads CASSTRWKGGNQPQHF. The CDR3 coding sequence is TGTGCCAGCAGCACACGGTGGAAGGGGGGCAATCAGCCCCAGCATTTT.

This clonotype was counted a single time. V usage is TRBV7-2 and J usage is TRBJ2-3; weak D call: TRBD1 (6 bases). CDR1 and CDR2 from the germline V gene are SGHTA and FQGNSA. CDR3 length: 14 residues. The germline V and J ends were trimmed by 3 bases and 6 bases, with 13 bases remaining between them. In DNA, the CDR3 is TGTGCCAGCAGCTTGACAGGCCCGGGGGATACGCAGTATTTT. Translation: CASSLTGPGDTQYF.

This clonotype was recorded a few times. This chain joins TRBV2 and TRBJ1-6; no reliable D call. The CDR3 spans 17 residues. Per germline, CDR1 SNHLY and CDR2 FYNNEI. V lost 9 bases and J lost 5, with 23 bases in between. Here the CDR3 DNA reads TGTGCCAGTAACTCCGGGCACGGCCGAATCCATAATTCACCCCTCCACTTT. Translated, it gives CASNSGHGRIHNSPLHF.

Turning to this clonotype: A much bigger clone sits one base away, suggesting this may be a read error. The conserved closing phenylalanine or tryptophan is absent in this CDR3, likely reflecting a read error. The CDR3 region has the DNA TGTGCCAGCAGTTTAAGACAAGCTTGGGACTTTCGACATTACGAGCAGTACCTC. This translates into CASSLRQAWDFRHYEQYL. The chain has TRBV28 and TRBJ2-7; D might be TRBD2 (6 bases). V was cut by 2 bases and J by 4 bases, with 24 bases left in between. CDR3 size: 18 residues. Germline V gene lookup returns CDR1 MDHEN and CDR2 SYDVKM.

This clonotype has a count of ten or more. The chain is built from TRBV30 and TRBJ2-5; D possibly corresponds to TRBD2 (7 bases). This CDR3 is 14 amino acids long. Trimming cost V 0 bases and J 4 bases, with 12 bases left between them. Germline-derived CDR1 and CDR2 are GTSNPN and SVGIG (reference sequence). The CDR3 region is CAWSVGGARETQYF. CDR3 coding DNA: TGTGCCTGGAGTGTAGGGGGGGCGCGAGAGACCCAGTACTTC.

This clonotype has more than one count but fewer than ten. The CDR3 loop is CASSPDHGQGETQYF. The DNA of the CDR3 is TGTGCCAGCTCACCAGACCACGGGCAGGGGGAGACCCAGTACTTC. The chain employs TRBV18 and TRBJ2-5, with a possible D match to TRBD1 (6 bases). This CDR3 region has 15 residues. CDR1 and CDR2 (germline): KGHSH, LQKENI. V was shortened by 2 bases and J by 5 bases, with 15 bases between the two germline ends. Full variable domain (rest looked up from reference TRBV18 and TRBJ2-5): NAGVMQNPRHLVRRRGQEARLRCSPMKGHSHVYWYRQLPEEGLKFMVYLQKENIIDESGMPKERFSAEFPKEGPSILRIQQVVRGDSAAYFCASSPDHGQGETQYFGPGTRLLVL.

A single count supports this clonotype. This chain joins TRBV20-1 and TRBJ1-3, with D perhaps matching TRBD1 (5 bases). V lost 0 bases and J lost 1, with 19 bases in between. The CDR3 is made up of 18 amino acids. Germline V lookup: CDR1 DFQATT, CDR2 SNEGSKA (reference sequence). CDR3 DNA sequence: TGCAGTGCTAGAGATCTCCGGTCCGAAGGGGAATCTGGAAACACCATATATTTT. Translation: CSARDLRSEGESGNTIYF.

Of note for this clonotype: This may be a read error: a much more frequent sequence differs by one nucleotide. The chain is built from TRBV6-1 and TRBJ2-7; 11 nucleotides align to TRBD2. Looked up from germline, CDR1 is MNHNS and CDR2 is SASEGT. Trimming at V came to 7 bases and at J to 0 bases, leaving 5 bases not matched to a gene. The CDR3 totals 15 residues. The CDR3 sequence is CASTVTSGGSYEQYF. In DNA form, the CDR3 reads TGTGCCAGCACCGTAACTAGCGGGGGCTCCTACGAGCAGTACTTC.

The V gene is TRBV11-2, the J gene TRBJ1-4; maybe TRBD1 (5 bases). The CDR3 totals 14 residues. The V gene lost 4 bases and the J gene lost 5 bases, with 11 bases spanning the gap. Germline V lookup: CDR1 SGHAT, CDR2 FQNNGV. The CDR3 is CASSSTRQNEKLFF. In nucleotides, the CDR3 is TGTGCCAGCAGCTCAACAAGACAGAATGAAAAACTGTTTTTT.

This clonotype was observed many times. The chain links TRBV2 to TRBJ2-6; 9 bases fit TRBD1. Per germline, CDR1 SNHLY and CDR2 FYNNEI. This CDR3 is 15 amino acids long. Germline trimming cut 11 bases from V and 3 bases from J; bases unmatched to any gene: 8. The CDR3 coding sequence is TGTGCCGGGGGACAGGGAAGAAGTGGGGCCAACGTCCTGACTTTC. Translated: CAGGQGRSGANVLTF.

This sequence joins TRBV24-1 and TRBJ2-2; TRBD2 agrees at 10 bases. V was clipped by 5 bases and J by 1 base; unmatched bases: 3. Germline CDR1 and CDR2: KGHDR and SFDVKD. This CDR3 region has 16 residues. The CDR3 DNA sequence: TGTGCCACCAGTGCCCGACTAGCGGGGAACACCGGGGAGCTGTTTTTT. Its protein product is CATSARLAGNTGELFF.

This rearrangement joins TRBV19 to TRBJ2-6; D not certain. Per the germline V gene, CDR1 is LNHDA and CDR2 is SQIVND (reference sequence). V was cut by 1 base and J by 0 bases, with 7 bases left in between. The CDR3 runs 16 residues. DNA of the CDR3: TGTGCCAGTAGTATAGCTAAGGACTCTGGGGCCAACGTCCTGACTTTC. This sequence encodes CASSIAKDSGANVLTF.

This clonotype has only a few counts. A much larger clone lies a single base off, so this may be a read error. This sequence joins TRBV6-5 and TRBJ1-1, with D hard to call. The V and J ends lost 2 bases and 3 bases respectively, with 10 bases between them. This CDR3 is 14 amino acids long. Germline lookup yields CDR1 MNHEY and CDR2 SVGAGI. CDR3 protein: CASSYLEGDTEAFF. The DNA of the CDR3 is TGTGCCAGCAGTTACCTCGAGGGAGACACTGAAGCTTTCTTT.

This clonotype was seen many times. CDR3 residues: CASSFWGTRSNQPQHF. The DNA of the CDR3 is TGTGCCAGCAGTTTTTGGGGGACCCGAAGCAATCAGCCCCAGCATTTT. The chain employs TRBV28 and TRBJ1-5; TRBD1 is a possible D gene (5 bases). V dropped 3 bases and J dropped 1 base, with 13 bases sitting between them. CDR3 size: 16 residues. Germline V gene sequence: CDR1 MDHEN, CDR2 SYDVKM.

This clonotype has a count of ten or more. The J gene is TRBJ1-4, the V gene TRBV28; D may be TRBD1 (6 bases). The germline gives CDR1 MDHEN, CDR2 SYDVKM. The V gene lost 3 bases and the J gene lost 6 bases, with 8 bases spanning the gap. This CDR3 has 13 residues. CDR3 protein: CASSLAGDEKLFF. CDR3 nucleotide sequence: TGTGCCAGCAGTTTGGCAGGGGATGAAAAACTGTTTTTT.

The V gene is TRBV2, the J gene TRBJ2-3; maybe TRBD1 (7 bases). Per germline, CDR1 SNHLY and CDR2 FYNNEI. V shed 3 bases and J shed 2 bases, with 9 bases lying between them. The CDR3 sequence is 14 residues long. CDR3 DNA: TGTGCCAGCAGTGAGGAGGGGGCCACAGATACGCAGTATTTT. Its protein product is CASSEEGATDTQYF.